The present entry profiles one TCR beta chain with its context. Some clones are missing from TCRdb's copy, which holds only in-frame ones; the method was immunoSEQ multiplex PCR. The table includes about 140,000 clones, roughly 83% detected once. This sample was taken from a study of blood T cell repertoires in COVID-19. V was shortened by 1 base and J by 0 bases, with 10 bases between the two germline ends. The CDR3 sequence is 15 residues long. Germline V CDR1 and CDR2: LGHDT, YNNKEL (reference sequence). This receptor was identified in a man between 40 and 49 years old with acute COVID-19. The V call is TRBV3-1 (or the pseudogene TRBV3-2), the J call TRBJ2-7; the D is unclear. Sequencing used PBMCs or T cells enriched from blood (not recorded which). The CDR3 DNA reads TGTGCCAGCAGCCAAGGAAAACAGTACTCCTACGAGCAGTACTTC. Residues: CASSQGKQYSYEQYF.